The clone carrying this T cell receptor beta chain was seen once. What it recognizes is unknown. Compared with germline, one end of the junction differs, possibly owing to a read error. Germline values: CDR1 SEHNR, CDR2 FQNEAQ (reference sequence). The length of the CDR3 is 16 residues. This record comes from a study of molecular identifiers for immune sequencing clone quantification. Background on the study: Five portions were made in replicates from RNA of approximately 20,000 or 98,000 naive CD8 cells, and four underwent sequencing. Study-wide points: Over 99% of CMV-specific effector molecules, but under 1% of naive ones, were in clones above 20 copies.

Sorted inputs of roughly 19,000 to 1,100,000 cells, with 10%, 30% or 50% RNA, yielded naive CD8 libraries. Previously published methods and listed TCR primers were used for the bulk TCR libraries. MiXCR, applied by TCRdb to the PCR reads, yields one record per CDR3 protein. The sample has under 600,000 distinct CDR3 sequences, around 25% seen once. The V gene is TRBV7-9, the J gene TRBJ2-7; 9 bases fit TRBD2. The sequenced sample was naive CD8+ T cells from blood, with Jurkat cell RNA spiked in. Subset described: FACS-sorted CD8+CD4-CCR7+CD45RA+ naive T cells. The clonotype was recovered from a human donor in good health. Some libraries in this study had Jurkat cell RNA spiked in. CDR3 protein: CARSRALGLAGYEQYF. For the CDR3, the DNA is TGTGCCCGCAGCAGAGCGTTGGGACTAGCAGGCTACGAGCAGTACTTC. Looking up the rest from reference TRBV7-9 and TRBJ2-7 gives the full variable domain: DTGVSQNPRHKITKRGQNVTFRCDPISEHNRLYWYRQTLGQGPEFLTYFQNEAQLEKSRLLSDRFSAERPKGSFSTLEIQRTEQGDSAMYLCARSRALGLAGYEQYFGPGTRLTVT.